This TCR beta chain was captured in a study of T cells in localized non-small cell lung cancer. Produced via immunoSEQ multiplex PCR; TCRdb's table is partial and in-frame only. The sample records tens of thousands of clones, around 83% being singletons. CDR3 length: 15 amino acids. Details on this clone: Its antigen is currently unknown.

Study-level findings and limits: Turning up in adjacent lung were a median roughly 62 of the top 100 tumor clones. Clonality peaked in uninvolved adjacent lung rather than tumor. A single tumor region was sequenced, leaving heterogeneity possible.

The receptor's source is a man aged 40 to 70 with stage II lung adenocarcinoma. This specimen was PBMCs, taken before any cancer treatment. The V call is TRBV21-1, the J call TRBJ1-1. TRBV21-1 represents a pseudogene. The chain's CDR3 is CASSKAREMNTEAFF. The CDR3 DNA is TGTGCCAGCAGCAAAGCGAGGGAGATGAACACTGAAGCTTTCTTT.